This TCR beta chain was sequenced in a study of identical twins. TCRdb itself ran the 5' RACE reads through MiXCR, one entry per CDR3 protein. Of around 220,000 distinct CDR3 sequences detected, about an eighth appear once; the ten largest clones hold 8.8%. The table lists this clonotype with many counts. The CDR3 runs to 14 residues. V lost 6 bases and J 2 bases, leaving 13 bases between the germline ends. CDR1 is MNHNS, CDR2 SASEGT, per germline. This sequence was found in a woman younger than 35 in good health. Sequencing was performed on memory (CD45RO+) T cells sorted from blood. The rearrangement uses TRBV6-1 and TRBJ1-1; no definite D call. The CDR3 sequence: CASSHLTGNTEAFF. The CDR3, as DNA: TGTGCCAGCAGCCATTTGACGGGCAACACTGAAGCTTTCTTT.